What follows are 9 T cell receptor beta chains derived from one specimen sequenced in a study of cytomegalovirus exposure and HLA in healthy donors. The PCR was carried out with 60 Vbeta primers and 13 Jbeta primers. TCRdb's table, derived via immunoSEQ multiplex PCR, lists solely in-frame clones and lacks some. The data show 180,000 or so clones, roughly 80% seen once. Input material: PBMCs. These receptors were obtained from a middle-aged man in good health and CMV-seronegative.

Only one count was recorded for this clone. V and J are TRBV6-5 and TRBJ1-3, with 7 bases identical to TRBD1. This CDR3 is built from 15 residues. Losses at the gene ends were 6 bases for V and 2 bases for J; bases not matched to a gene: 7. The V gene's germline CDR1 is MNHEY and CDR2 SVGAGI. CDR3 bases: TGTGCCAGCAGGAAGGGGCAGGGGGCTGGAAACACCATATATTTT. Translated, it gives CASRKGQGAGNTIYF.

The genes are TRBV28 and TRBJ1-5; D is uncertain. The CDR3 length is 15 residues. V gave up 3 bases and J gave up 0 bases, with 9 bases separating them. Germline V lookup: CDR1 MDHEN, CDR2 SYDVKM. CDR3 sequence reads: CASSFKRASNQPQHF. The CDR3 DNA sequence: TGTGCCAGCAGTTTTAAAAGAGCTAGCAATCAGCCCCAGCATTTT.

The chain uses TRBV14 and TRBJ1-6, with 10 nucleotides matching TRBD1. CDR3 size: 15 residues. Germline V gene sequence: CDR1 SGHDN, CDR2 FVKESK. Trimming removed 1 base from V and 7 bases from J; junction bases left unmatched: 1. The CDR3 spells CASSQGQGANSPLHF. Here the CDR3 DNA reads TGTGCCAGCAGCCAAGGACAGGGGGCAAATTCACCCCTCCACTTT.

This clone was observed once. The chain uses TRBV6-1 and TRBJ1-5; D is undetermined. Deletions cut 1 base from V and 4 bases from J, with 8 bases between. CDR1 and CDR2 (germline): MNHNS, SASEGT. CDR3 length: 14 residues. The CDR3 spells CASSEGQTNQPQHF. CDR3 coding DNA: TGTGCCAGCAGTGAAGGGCAGACTAATCAGCCCCAGCATTTT.

This chain connects TRBV29-1 to TRBJ1-2; possibly TRBD1 for D (5 bases). This CDR3 is 11 amino acids long. Germline V gene data show CDR1 as SQVTM and CDR2 as ANQGSEA. Trimming pared 7 bases from V and 5 bases from J, leaving 11 bases between. The CDR3 here is CSAETVYGYTF. DNA for the CDR3: TGCAGCGCAGAGACAGTTTATGGCTACACCTTC.

The J gene is TRBJ2-3, the V gene TRBV4-1; D is possibly TRBD2 (5 bases). Germline V gene data show CDR1 as MGHRA and CDR2 as YSYEKL. The ends were cut back, 1 base at V and 2 bases at J, with 13 bases in the middle. The CDR3 has 16 amino acids. The CDR3 DNA reads TGCGCCAGCAGCCAAGTTGTAGGACTCACCACAGATACGCAGTATTTT. Its protein product is CASSQVVGLTTDTQYF.

This rearrangement joins TRBV11-1 to TRBJ2-3; TRBD1 matches 7 bases. V trimming: 2 bases; J trimming: 1 base; junction bases outside the gene matches: 9. In germline, CDR1 is SGHAT, CDR2 FQDESV (reference sequence). CDR3 length: 17 residues. The CDR3 spells CASSLRAGTEGTDTQYF. CDR3 coding DNA: TGTGCCAGCAGCTTACGCGCCGGGACAGAAGGCACAGATACGCAGTATTTT.

The V call is TRBV28, the J call TRBJ2-1; TRBD2 matches 16 bases. The CDR3 has 18 amino acids. With V trimmed by 3 bases and J by 9 bases, 11 bases remained unmatched. The germline V gene has CDR1 MDHEN and CDR2 SYDVKM. CDR3 in amino acids: CASSFGPGLAGGRREQFF. The CDR3 DNA reads TGTGCCAGCAGTTTCGGTCCGGGACTAGCGGGAGGGCGGCGTGAGCAGTTCTTC.

The chain couples TRBV18 to TRBJ2-3; 8 positions match TRBD2. This CDR3 has 14 amino acids. From germline, CDR1 is KGHSH and CDR2 LQKENI. V trimming: 4 bases; J trimming: 5 bases; junction bases outside the gene matches: 5. CDR3 sequence: CASSLSGGEDTQYF. Written as DNA, the CDR3 is TGTGCCAGCTCACTAAGCGGGGGTGAAGATACGCAGTATTTT.